The 10 T cell receptor beta chains below were found in one sample sequenced in a study of T cells in Graves' hyperthyroidism and ophthalmopathy. Amplification of TCR beta CDR3 regions was performed using RNA transcripts as template. The HTBI set primed first-round TCR CDR3 RT-PCR. TCRdb re-called the multiplex PCR reads through MiXCR, storing one row per CDR3 protein. This table has hundreds of thousands of distinct CDR3 sequences, about two fifths appearing once. The sequenced sample consisted of blood. These receptors originate from a man aged 18 to 29 with Graves' hyperthyroidism.

This clonotype was counted ten times or more. This rearrangement joins TRBV7-9 to TRBJ2-5; 10 bases align to TRBD2. The CDR3 is 14 amino acids. V shed 5 bases, J shed 4 bases, and the junction held 4 bases outside the gene matches. Germline V gene sequence: CDR1 SEHNR, CDR2 FQNEAQ (reference sequence). CDR3 nucleotides: TGTGCCAGCAGCCCGAGACTAGCGGGAGAGACCCAGTACTTC. This translates into CASSPRLAGETQYF.

The chain links TRBV9 to TRBJ1-6; weak D call: TRBD1 (5 bases). Per the germline V gene, CDR1 is SGDLS and CDR2 is YYNGEE. The CDR3 totals 16 residues. Trimming left V 6 bases short and J 12 bases short, with 25 bases between. The CDR3 spells CASTAEAPGRGRPLHF. CDR3 in DNA: TGTGCCAGCACCGCCGAGGCCCCGGGACGGGGTCGACCCCTCCACTTT.

The sample holds many counts of this clonotype. The CDR3 region has the DNA TGCAGTGCTAGTAGCGGGACCTCCTACGAGCAGTACTTC. Translation gives CSASSGTSYEQYF. V usage is TRBV20-1 and J usage is TRBJ2-7; 8 bases are shared with TRBD2. Germline CDR1 is DFQATT and CDR2 is SNEGSKA (reference sequence). Losses at the gene ends were 3 bases for V and 0 bases for J; bases not matched to a gene: 1. The CDR3 has 13 amino acids.

On this clonotype itself: A much larger clone differs by one base, so this may be a read error. This sequence joins TRBV15 and TRBJ2-5, with no clear D. Deletions cut 0 bases from V and 3 bases from J, with 5 bases between. The CDR3 sequence is 13 residues long. Germline CDR1 LNHNV, CDR2 YYDKDF (reference sequence). The CDR3 loop is CATSRDPKETQYF. CDR3 sequence (DNA): TGTGCCACCAGCAGAGATCCCAAAGAGACCCAGTACTTC.

This clonotype occurred a few times. The chain employs TRBV12-3 or TRBV12-4 and TRBJ1-5; perhaps TRBD1 as D (6 bases). The CDR3 extends over 16 amino acids. V lost 1 base to trimming and J lost 5 bases, with 15 bases between them. CDR3 residues: CASSLVWAGEDQPQHF. DNA for the CDR3: TGTGCCAGCAGTTTAGTTTGGGCAGGGGAGGATCAGCCCCAGCATTTT.

This rearrangement joins TRBV5-1 to TRBJ1-2, with TRBD1 matching 10 bases. This CDR3 comprises 14 residues. Germline assignment: CDR1 SGHRS and CDR2 YFSETQ. V was clipped by 4 bases and J by 8 bases; unmatched bases: 8. As DNA, the CDR3 is TGCGCCAGCAGCGGCAGACAGGGGGCGCGAGGCTACACCTTC. Protein sequence: CASSGRQGARGYTF.

For this clonotype: With a much larger clone just one base away, this may be a read error. This chain joins TRBV29-1 and TRBJ2-5; 13 bases fit TRBD2. The CDR3 length is 15 residues. CDR1 and CDR2 (germline): SQVTM, ANQGSEA. Germline trimming cut 6 bases from V and 4 bases from J; bases unmatched to any gene: 8. The CDR3 nucleotides are TGCAGCGTCACTGGACTAGCGGGGGACGTAGAGACCCAGTACTTC. Protein: CSVTGLAGDVETQYF. Filled out from reference TRBV29-1 and TRBJ2-5, the complete variable domain reads SAVISQKPSRDICQRGTSLTIQCQVDSQVTMMFWYRQQPGQSLTLIATANQGSEATYESGFVIDKFPISRPNLTFSTLTVSNMSPEDSSIYLCSVTGLAGDVETQYFGPGTRLLVL.

V usage is TRBV25-1 and J usage is TRBJ1-2; TRBD1 matches 7 bases. V lost 5 bases to trimming and J lost 3 bases; unmatched junction nucleotides: 6. The CDR3 loop spans 14 amino acids. Germline CDR1 MGHDK, CDR2 SYGVNS. In DNA, the CDR3 is TGTGCCAGCAGTTTGAGGGGGCCGGACTATGGCTACACCTTC. The encoded protein is CASSLRGPDYGYTF.

The V and J genes are TRBV20-1 and TRBJ1-1; no firm D call. Germline V gene data show CDR1 as DFQATT and CDR2 as SNEGSKA (reference sequence). The V end lost 2 bases, the J end lost 0 bases, and 16 bases lay between the germline ends. CDR3 length: 16 amino acids. Written as DNA, the CDR3 is TGCAGTGCTAGATTTAGGACCGAGAGTATGAACACTGAAGCTTTCTTT. Protein: CSARFRTESMNTEAFF.

This chain links TRBV6-1 with TRBJ1-2; weak D call: TRBD1 (6 bases). This CDR3 has 15 residues. V was pared by 0 bases and J by 4 bases, with 12 bases between. CDR1 is MNHNS and CDR2 is SASEGT in the germline V gene. The DNA of the CDR3 is TGTGCCAGCAGTGAAGCTATTCGAGGGGGCTATGGCTACACCTTC. Translated, it gives CASSEAIRGGYGYTF.